The 10 T cell receptor beta chains below all came from one sample that was sequenced in a study of blood T cell repertoires in COVID-19. The repertoire was sequenced with immunoSEQ multiplex PCR; TCRdb's copy has only in-frame clones and lacks some. This sample carries roughly 200,000 clones, approximately 80% of them seen once, and the ten largest clones take about 10%. Sequencing was done on a sample of peripheral blood. These receptors came from a woman older than 75 with COVID-19, enrolled during active disease.

In nucleotides, the CDR3 is TGTGCCAGCAGCCAAGTTAGAGGACTAGGGGCTACCCAGTACTTC. Protein sequence: CASSQVRGLGATQYF. The rearrangement links TRBV3-1 (or the pseudogene TRBV3-2) to TRBJ2-5; 7 nucleotides match TRBD2. The CDR3 extends over 15 amino acids. Germline CDR1 LGHDT, CDR2 YNNKEL (reference sequence). Losses at the gene ends were 1 base for V and 8 bases for J; bases not matched to a gene: 10.

In its sample, this clone was seen a few times. This chain uses TRBV5-4 with TRBJ1-2, with D possibly being TRBD1 (6 bases). This CDR3 has 16 amino acids. V was trimmed by 4 bases and J by 7 bases, leaving 23 bases between them. The germline CDR1 and CDR2 sequences are SGHNT and YYREEE (reference sequence). In DNA form, the CDR3 reads TGTGCCAGCAGCCTTGCATCCGGGACCGCCAGGGGTGGCTACACCTTC. Translating gives CASSLASGTARGGYTF.

The chain is built from TRBV24-1 and TRBJ1-2, with D possibly being TRBD1 (5 bases). The V end was cut by 6 bases, the J end by 4 bases, with 17 bases between. The V gene's germline CDR1 is KGHDR and CDR2 SFDVKD. The CDR3 extends over 15 amino acids. The chain's CDR3 is CATSFSGGGTYGYTF. The CDR3 DNA follows: TGTGCCACCAGTTTTTCGGGCGGGGGGACCTATGGCTACACCTTC.

The V gene is TRBV5-6, the J gene TRBJ2-2, with D perhaps matching TRBD2 (7 bases). Germline lookup yields CDR1 SGHDT and CDR2 YYEEEE. V dropped 3 bases and J dropped 0 bases, with 12 bases sitting between them. The CDR3 has 16 amino acids. CDR3 protein: CASSSPGGSNTGELFF. The CDR3 region has the DNA TGTGCCAGCAGCTCCCCGGGGGGCTCGAACACCGGGGAGCTGTTTTTT.

The chain carries TRBV19 and TRBJ1-3; D gene uncertain. Germline CDR1 and CDR2: LNHDA and SQIVND (reference sequence). CDR3 length equals 13 residues. V dropped 8 bases and J dropped 0 bases, with 8 bases sitting between them. The CDR3 spells CASRGGSGNTIYF. For the CDR3, the DNA is TGTGCCAGTCGCGGTGGCTCTGGAAACACCATATATTTT.

The genes are TRBV6-5 and TRBJ2-1, with unresolved D. This CDR3 spans 15 amino acids. Germline V CDR1 and CDR2: MNHEY, SVGAGI. The germline V and J ends were trimmed by 5 bases and 0 bases, with 11 bases remaining between them. The CDR3 sequence is CASSPRAASYNEQFF. The CDR3 nucleotides are TGTGCCAGCAGTCCCCGAGCCGCCTCCTACAATGAGCAGTTCTTC.

V is TRBV5-4 and J is TRBJ2-7; 9 positions agree with TRBD1. V was pared by 4 bases and J by 6 bases, with 8 bases of the junction left unmatched. The CDR3 runs 14 residues. CDR1 is SGHNT, CDR2 YYREEE, per germline (reference sequence). CDR3 in DNA: TGTGCCAGCAGCGCAAGGGACAGGGTAGGCGAGCAGTACGTC. Translated: CASSARDRVGEQYV.

The chain employs TRBV5-4 and TRBJ2-7; D is possibly TRBD2 (6 bases). The germline V and J ends were trimmed by 0 bases and 1 base, with 11 bases remaining between them. The CDR3 length is 15 residues. Germline V gives CDR1 SGHNT, CDR2 YYREEE (reference sequence). CDR3 bases: TGTGCCAGCAGCTTGGACGGGACTTTATCCTACGAGCAGTACGTC. It yields the protein CASSLDGTLSYEQYV.

J is TRBJ1-1 and V is TRBV5-4, with 8 nucleotides matching TRBD1. CDR1 and CDR2 from the germline V gene are SGHNT and YYREEE (reference sequence). Germline trimming cut 2 bases from V and 0 bases from J; bases unmatched to any gene: 9. This CDR3 region has 17 residues. The CDR3 coding sequence is TGTGCCAGCAGCTTCCCTAGACAGGGGACCTTGAACACTGAAGCTTTCTTT. This gives the protein CASSFPRQGTLNTEAFF.

The CDR3 is CASSPSWTANYGYTF. CDR3 nucleotides: TGTGCCAGTAGCCCGAGTTGGACAGCTAACTATGGCTACACCTTC. This chain links TRBV19 with TRBJ1-2; D is possibly TRBD1 (6 bases). Trimming took off 6 bases at V and 0 bases at J, with 14 bases between the two ends. Germline CDR1 LNHDA, CDR2 SQIVND (reference sequence). This CDR3 region has 15 residues.